What follows describes a single T cell receptor beta chain. Its antigen is still unknown. This sample was taken from a study of OX40 agonist ivuxolimab in advanced cancers. Sequencing used immunoSEQ multiplex PCR; TCRdb keeps in-frame clones, though not all of them. This table has fewer than 85,000 clones, around 78% appearing once. Study-level points and caveats: On average, a greater number of expanded clones characterised CD8+ T cells relative to CD4+.

This clonotype was sampled from an adult with an advanced solid tumor such as melanoma, head and neck, liver or kidney cancer. The input for sequencing was CD4+ or CD8+ T cells sorted from blood, taken in a trial of the OX40 agonist ivuxolimab.

The CDR3 nucleotides are TGCGCCAGCAGCCCTAACACGGGACCTTACGAGCAGTACTTC. This codes for CASSPNTGPYEQYF. The rearrangement links TRBV4-1 to TRBJ2-7; tentatively, D is TRBD1 or TRBD2 (5 bases each). The CDR3 covers 14 residues. CDR1 MGHRA and CDR2 YSYEKL come from the germline V gene. Trimming removed 4 bases from V and 4 bases from J, with 14 bases in between.